The TCR beta chain under discussion was sequenced for a study of CD8 T cells in ankylosing spondylitis. Using quantitative 5'-RACE with molecular barcodes, the authors made TCR beta libraries. MiXCR, run by TCRdb on the 5' RACE reads, gives a single entry per CDR3 protein. The repertoire holds a few hundred thousand distinct CDR3 sequences, with roughly 10% as singletons. CDR3 size: 15 residues. Germline values: CDR1 LNHNV, CDR2 YYDKDF (reference sequence). Trimming cost V 0 bases and J 3 bases, with 8 bases left between them. Study observations and caveats: Past research had described some motif variants in reactive arthritis synovial fluid and blood. Seemingly distinctive of ankylosing spondylitis blood was a TCR beta motif formed by eight highly homologous variants.

This clonotype was observed a handful of times. Its matching antigen is unknown. Specimen: blood, either unsorted or a sorted T cell fraction (not recorded which). The TCR was taken from a female donor with ankylosing spondylitis or in good health (not recorded which). V is TRBV15 and J is TRBJ2-2, with a weak D call TRBD2 (5 bases). CDR3 sequence reads: CATSRDGADTGELFF. Written as DNA, the CDR3 is TGTGCCACCAGCAGAGATGGAGCGGACACCGGGGAGCTGTTTTTT.